These T cell receptor beta chains were read from a single sample in a study of early T cells in non-severe SARS-CoV-2 infection. From the 5' RACE reads, TCRdb called clonotypes with MiXCR, one entry per CDR3 protein. This table holds around 60,000 distinct CDR3 sequences, about an eighth found once. Sequencing was done on a sample of whole blood. These receptors were obtained from an adult who was a healthcare worker with PCR-confirmed SARS-CoV-2 infection or an uninfected control (not recorded which). Both conserved end residues are part of each CDR3. D genes are given only for firm matches. Clone size is not always given. Where it is, it says once, few, many or a class for expanded clones.

size	J	V	D	DNA	CDR3
-	TRBJ2-3	TRBV6-1	TRBD2	TGTGCAGAGTCCCGGACTAGCGGGGATACGCAGTATTTT	CAESRTSGDTQYF
many	TRBJ2-5	TRBV12-3/TRBV12-4	TRBD1	TGTGCCAGCAGTGGACAGGGATCCCAAGAGACCCAGTACTTC	CASSGQGSQETQYF
many	TRBJ1-5	TRBV10-3	-	TGTGCCACTCAGGGGAGCAATCAGCCCCAGCATTTT	CATQGSNQPQHF
few	TRBJ1-6	TRBV2	-	TGTGCCAGCATTGAAGGGGGGCGCCCGGATCCCCTCCACTTT	CASIEGGRPDPLHF
few	TRBJ2-7	TRBV14	-	TGTGCCAGCAGCCAGGTGGAAACCTACGAGCAGTACTTC	CASSQVETYEQYF
few	TRBJ1-5	TRBV5-1	-	TGCGCCAGCAGCTTCTCAGGGGATCAGCCCCAGCATTTT	CASSFSGDQPQHF
-	TRBJ1-1	TRBV6-4	-	TGTGTCAGCAGTGACCGGCAGGGTGAAGCTTTCTTT	CVSSDRQGEAFF
-	TRBJ1-1	TRBV29-1	-	TGCAGCGTTGGGGGGGAGCCTGAAGCTTTCTTT	CSVGGEPEAFF
-	TRBJ1-2	TRBV5-1	TRBD1	TGCGCCAGCAGCTCGGGACAGGGACGCGTTGATGGCTACACCTTC	CASSSGQGRVDGYTF
few	TRBJ2-7	TRBV5-1	-	TGCGCCAGCAGTGCGAGGGCGTCTTACGAGCAGTACTTC	CASSARASYEQYF
-	TRBJ2-5	TRBV20-1	-	TGCAGTGCTAGAGATTGGGTAGGGGGAGAGACCCAGTACTTC	CSARDWVGGETQYF
many	TRBJ1-3	TRBV10-3	-	TGTGCCATCGAGGGCTCTGGAAACACCATATATTTT	CAIEGSGNTIYF
few	TRBJ1-1	TRBV7-9	TRBD1	TGTGCCAGCAGCCCTCGCCTGGGACAGGAGAACACTGAAGCTTTCTTT	CASSPRLGQENTEAFF
many	TRBJ1-1	TRBV10-2	TRBD1	TGCGCCAGCAGTCCCCGGACAGGGGTGAACACTGAAGCTTTCTTT	CASSPRTGVNTEAFF
many	TRBJ1-2	TRBV7-6	-	TGTGCCAGCAGCCCCGCCGGCTATGGCTACACCTTC	CASSPAGYGYTF
-	TRBJ1-1	TRBV25-1	TRBD1	TGTGCCAGCAGTCCGACAGGGGGATTGGTTGAAGCTTTCTTT	CASSPTGGLVEAFF
-	TRBJ1-2	TRBV6-6	-	TGTGCCAGCAGTTACTCAGGCAGGGAGAACAAACTTTATGGCTACACCTTC	CASSYSGRENKLYGYTF
many	TRBJ1-4	TRBV12-3/TRBV12-4	-	TGTGCCAGCAGCCTCAGGGTTCGGAGTGAAAAACTGTTTTTT	CASSLRVRSEKLFF
-	TRBJ1-2	TRBV4-1	-	TGCGCCAGCAGCCAGGATGGGTACTATGGCTACACCTTC	CASSQDGYYGYTF
few	TRBJ2-1	TRBV11-2	TRBD2	TGTGCCAGCAGCCCAGGGACTAGCGGCCTCAATGAGCAGTTCTTC	CASSPGTSGLNEQFF
-	TRBJ1-6	TRBV20-1	TRBD1	TGCAGTGCTAGAGATAACAGGGGGCAGTCACCCCTCCACTTT	CSARDNRGQSPLHF
few	TRBJ1-1	TRBV12-3/TRBV12-4	-	TGTGCCAGCAGACGACAATCCAGCGGCACTGAAGCTTTCTTT	CASRRQSSGTEAFF
many	TRBJ1-1	TRBV6-1	-	TGTGCCAGCAGTACGAAGGAAGCCACTGAAGCTTTCTTT	CASSTKEATEAFF
-	TRBJ2-4	TRBV6-5	-	TGTGCCAGCAGTTACGGCCAGTTAGGGACCAAAAACATTCAGTACTTC	CASSYGQLGTKNIQYF
few	TRBJ2-5	TRBV12-3/TRBV12-4	-	TGTGCCAGCAGACTATCCCAGACGTGGGCAGAGACCCAGTACTTC	CASRLSQTWAETQYF
-	TRBJ2-2	TRBV2	-	TGTGCCAGCAGTGAAGGTAGCGGGAACACCGGGGAGCTGTTTTTT	CASSEGSGNTGELFF
-	TRBJ2-1	TRBV6-2/TRBV6-3	-	TGTGCCAGCAGTTACTCATGGGATGAGCAGTTCTTC	CASSYSWDEQFF